This T cell receptor (beta chain) was sequenced in a study of CD8 T cells in ankylosing spondylitis. General study findings and limits: What seemed typical of ankylosing spondylitis blood was a TCR beta motif built from under 10 highly homologous variants. Disease-linked clones, CD8+, were relatively rare in peripheral blood. Reports of some motif variants in reactive arthritis synovial fluid and blood predate this one. There was reportedly significant enrichment of clones that were disease-linked in matched ankylosing spondylitis synovial fluid.

Molecular-barcoded quantitative 5'-RACE produced these TCR beta libraries. TCRdb re-derived calls from the 5' RACE reads in MiXCR, one entry per CDR3 protein. This sample carries 800,000 to 900,000 distinct CDR3 sequences, 12% of them seen once, and the ten largest clones take approximately 0.46%. The sample holds many counts of this clonotype. Its target is not known. The germline gives CDR1 SQVTM, CDR2 ANQGSEA. Trimming removed 5 bases from V and 5 bases from J, with 18 bases in between. The CDR3 loop spans 14 amino acids. The sequenced sample was blood, either unsorted or a sorted T cell fraction (not recorded which). The V and J genes are TRBV29-1 and TRBJ2-5; D might be TRBD2 (7 bases). This receptor was identified in a male donor with ankylosing spondylitis. The CDR3 spells CSVRIGGPLETQYF. CDR3 sequence (DNA): TGCAGCGTTAGAATCGGGGGGCCGCTGGAGACCCAGTACTTC.